Reported below is one T cell receptor beta chain. What it binds is not known. These data originate in a study of a mutant IDH1 vaccine in newly diagnosed glioma. Time point indicated: week 35, safety follow-up. The study gave 300 ug of mutant IDH1 20-mer peptide per vaccine dose, with topical imiquimod. CDR1 and CDR2 (germline): GTSNPN, SVGIG (reference sequence). The CDR3 loop spans 15 amino acids. After removal of 0 bases from V and 5 bases from J, the junction contained 6 bases not matched to a gene. TCRdb's table, derived via immunoSEQ multiplex PCR, lists solely in-frame clones and lacks some. The table lists about 69,000 clones, approximately 86% of them singletons, with roughly 2% in the top ten.

The sample in question was PBMCs, obtained from a glioma patient whose treatment included an IDH1 peptide vaccine. The chain carries TRBV30 and TRBJ1-2; 10 bases are a match to TRBD1. This receptor was identified in a man younger than 45 with glioma. The CDR3 DNA sequence: TGTGCCTGGAGTGTGGGGGACAGGGGCCCTTATGGCTACACCTTC. This gives the protein CAWSVGDRGPYGYTF.